This TCR beta chain was profiled in a study of human T cells and chemical hapten exposure. For the study at large: There were per-sample TCR yield variations, arising mainly from small pooled library volume differences.

V lost 3 bases, J lost 0 bases, and 4 bases stayed unmatched. This CDR3 comprises 17 residues. Looked up from germline, CDR1 is SGHTA and CDR2 is FQGTGA. Separate cDNA molecules received unique molecular identifiers, which the library attached to them. Authors' processing steps: Individual samples carried between roughly 23,224 and 690,600 TCRs, with 95,638 as the median. TCRdb re-called the RACE reads through MiXCR, storing one row per CDR3 protein. The V and J calls were not made by the authors but by TCRdb's processing. The repertoire holds about 50,000 distinct CDR3 sequences, with around 4.5% as singletons. Regarding time point: healthy volunteer bleed at 2 weeks. It was from unfractionated whole blood that total RNA was extracted. This clonotype was recorded many times.

The receptor was isolated from a female donor in good health. Some clones in this sample may be carry-over from other donors' samples. The V call is TRBV7-3, the J call TRBJ2-2; 10 bases are shared with TRBD2. The material sequenced was whole blood. In nucleotides, the CDR3 is TGTGCCAGCAGCTTCGCTAGCGGGGGTGCGAACACCGGGGAGCTGTTTTTT. Encoded protein: CASSFASGGANTGELFF.